A selection of T cell receptor beta chains follows, all from one sample in a study of shared clonotypes between healthy human individuals. Only in-frame clones appear in the TCRdb table, and some are missing; sequencing was by immunoSEQ multiplex PCR. This sample carries about 1,800,000 clones, about 95% of them seen once, and the ten largest clones take 0.95% to 1.5%. The material sequenced was naive CD8+ T cells sorted from blood. The source is a man younger than 35 in good health. Both conserved end residues are part of each CDR3. The D gene is left open where the match is weak. Clone sizes are given selectively: once, few, many, or a class where the clone is expanded.

v_call	j_call	clone_size	d_call	cdr3_nt	cdr3_aa
TRBV4-1	TRBJ2-2	.	.	TGCGCCAGCAGCCAAGATGACAGAGCCGGGGAGCTGTTTTTT	CASSQDDRAGELFF
TRBV6-5	TRBJ2-3	once	.	TGTGCCAGCAGTCCACAGGATTTAAGGGATACGCAGTATTTT	CASSPQDLRDTQYF
TRBV27	TRBJ2-3	.	TRBD2	TGTGCCAGCAGTTTACCCACGACTAGCGGGAGGGTCCCAGATACGCAGTATTTT	CASSLPTTSGRVPDTQYF
TRBV9	TRBJ2-7	.	.	TGTGCCAGCAGCGCCTGGGGGGATAGCTACGAGCAGTACTTC	CASSAWGDSYEQYF
TRBV9	TRBJ2-2	.	.	TGTGCCAGCAGCTCTCAGACCGGGGAGCTGTTTTTT	CASSSQTGELFF
TRBV25-1	TRBJ2-1	.	TRBD1	TGTGCCAGCAGCCACGGACAGGGGGTTTACAATGAGCAGTTCTTC	CASSHGQGVYNEQFF
TRBV7-2	TRBJ2-7	.	TRBD2	TGTGCCAGCCAAGGGACTAGCGGGAGTAGTGAGCAGTACTTC	CASQGTSGSSEQYF
TRBV9	TRBJ2-7	.	.	TGTGCCAGCAGCGTAGGACCGACTGCCTACGAGCAGTACTTC	CASSVGPTAYEQYF
TRBV7-9	TRBJ1-4	once	.	TGTGCCAGCAGCGACTTTTTTGGGGGCTCAATCGAAAAACTGTTTTTT	CASSDFFGGSIEKLFF
TRBV6-1	TRBJ2-3	.	.	TGTGCCAGCAGTGGTACGCGGACAGATACGCAGTATTTT	CASSGTRTDTQYF
TRBV27	TRBJ2-2	.	.	TGTGCCAGCAGTTTAGGAGGCACCGGGGAGCTGTTTTTT	CASSLGGTGELFF
TRBV7-2	TRBJ1-5	once	.	TGTGCCAGCAGCTTAGCGCGGGGGAATCAGCCCCAGCATTTT	CASSLARGNQPQHF
TRBV4-3	TRBJ2-7	.	TRBD2	TGCGCCAGCAGCCAAGAGGGGGGGGTCTACGAGCAGTACTTC	CASSQEGGVYEQYF
TRBV9	TRBJ2-7	.	.	TGTGCCAGCAGCGTTGAGACAGGAAACTACGAGCAGTACTTC	CASSVETGNYEQYF
TRBV5-6	TRBJ2-3	.	.	TGTGCCAGCAGCCCCCCGGGGCCAGATACGCAGTATTTT	CASSPPGPDTQYF
TRBV6-1	TRBJ1-5	.	.	TGTGCCAGCAGTGAAGACTTCTGGGGGCGAGGAAATCAGCCCCAGCATTTT	CASSEDFWGRGNQPQHF
TRBV18	TRBJ2-7	.	.	TGTGCCAGCTCACCCAACTCCTACGAGCAGTACTTC	CASSPNSYEQYF
TRBV5-6	TRBJ1-2	.	.	TGTGCCAGCAGCTGGACCCCGGGAAATGACTATGGCTACACCTTC	CASSWTPGNDYGYTF
TRBV7-9	TRBJ2-2	.	TRBD2	TGTGCCAGCAGCTTGCTAGCGGGAGCCAACACCGGGGAGCTGTTTTTT	CASSLLAGANTGELFF
TRBV4-1	TRBJ2-3	.	.	TGCGCCAGCAGCCAGATTAGTACAGATACGCAGTATTTT	CASSQISTDTQYF
TRBV6-5	TRBJ2-7	.	.	TGTGCCAGCAGCCCAGGGCTCGCCCTCGAATACGAGCAGTACTTC	CASSPGLALEYEQYF
TRBV28	TRBJ2-7	.	TRBD1	TGTGCCAGCAGTTGGACAGGTGGGGCCTACGAGCAGTACTTC	CASSWTGGAYEQYF
TRBV6-5	TRBJ1-1	.	TRBD1	TGTGCCAGCAGTTACGCCCAGGGGGCAGGGACTGAAGCTTTCTTT	CASSYAQGAGTEAFF
TRBV4-3	TRBJ2-2	.	.	TGCGCCAGCAGCCAAGTTAGGACAGCGAACACCGGGGAGCTGTTTTTT	CASSQVRTANTGELFF
TRBV5-6	TRBJ2-3	.	.	TGTGCCAGCAGTCCGAAGAGACGCACAGATACGCAGTATTTT	CASSPKRRTDTQYF
TRBV18	TRBJ2-3	.	.	TGTGCCAGCTCACCACCGATAGATACGCAGTATTTT	CASSPPIDTQYF
TRBV6-5	TRBJ1-1	.	.	TGTGCCAGTCAAGGGAACACTGAAGCTTTCTTT	CASQGNTEAFF
TRBV7-9	TRBJ2-7	.	TRBD1	TGTGCCGGCAGCTCAGGACAGGGGCCAATATACGAGCAGTACTTC	CAGSSGQGPIYEQYF
TRBV19	TRBJ1-1	.	.	TGTGCCAGTAGTGCCCCCATCTACACTGAAGCTTTCTTT	CASSAPIYTEAFF
TRBV29-1	TRBJ2-3	.	TRBD2	TGCAGCGTTGAATGGCGGTCTAGCGGGAGGGATCTTATCTACACAGATACGCAGTATTTT	CSVEWRSSGRDLIYTDTQYF
TRBV29-1	TRBJ1-3	.	.	TGCAGCGTGAGGGGGGTGGACGGGCCGGTTACTGGAAACACCATATATTTT	CSVRGVDGPVTGNTIYF
TRBV9	TRBJ2-5	.	TRBD2	TGTGCCAGCAGCGTAGGAGGGCTAGCGGGTTTTCAGGAGACCCAGTACTTC	CASSVGGLAGFQETQYF
TRBV29-1	TRBJ2-1	.	TRBD2	TGCAGCGTTGTAGGGAAGACTAGCAGTATCAATGAGCAGTTCTTC	CSVVGKTSSINEQFF
TRBV11-2	TRBJ1-1	.	TRBD1	TGTGCCAGCCTTTCCCCGGGACAGGGGACTCCAAACACTGAAGCTTTCTTT	CASLSPGQGTPNTEAFF
TRBV7-9	TRBJ1-2	.	.	TGTGCCAGCAGCTTAGTGGGGCAGCCAGCTAACTATGGCTACACCTTC	CASSLVGQPANYGYTF
TRBV10-2	TRBJ2-7	.	.	TGCGCCAGCAGTGAGTTCTCGGCGTACGAGCAGTACTTC	CASSEFSAYEQYF
TRBV7-9	TRBJ2-1	.	TRBD2	TGTGCCAGCGGGGGACTAGCAGCCGATGAGCAGTTCTTC	CASGGLAADEQFF
TRBV27	TRBJ1-4	.	.	TGTGCCAGCAGTTTGACGGGGCCCGGGTATGAAAAACTGTTTTTT	CASSLTGPGYEKLFF
TRBV5-1	TRBJ2-3	.	TRBD1	TGCGCCAGCAGCTCCCGGACAGGGGGCACAGATACGCAGTATTTT	CASSSRTGGTDTQYF
TRBV4-3	TRBJ1-4	.	.	TGCGCCAGCAGCCAAGATCCCGTAAGGGCCGGGGAAAAACTGTTTTTT	CASSQDPVRAGEKLFF